This entry concerns a single T cell receptor beta chain. The table lists this clonotype with a few counts. Its specific antigen is unknown. Within one base of it there is no much larger clone, and no base qualities were kept. This sample was included in a study of T-cell reconstitution after alpha-beta-depleted transplantation in children listed by TCRdb under 2016. A note on the overall study: The study quantitatively tracked T-cell immune reconstitution after TCRalphabeta/CD19-depleted allogeneic hematopoietic cell transplantation in children using TCR repertoire profiling. Overall study results and their limits: The apparently early alphabetaT-cell count recovery about two months after transplant was reportedly dependent on only several hundred rapidly expanded clones derived from non-depleted graft cells. Over the following months the frequencies of hyperexpanded clones went down, and after one year T-cell counts and TCRbeta diversity were mostly credited to newly produced T cells. In some patients, high TCRbeta diversity at day 60 was attributed to recipient T cells and intrathymic progenitors that had survived conditioning.

To prepare the library, PCR was applied. The instrument given in TCRdb is Illumina HiSeq 2500. TCR libraries were prepared with molecular barcoding, using unique molecular identifiers to normalize TCRbeta repertoire quantification. TCRdb handled the public reads itself, with Q25 trimming in fastp and clone calling in MiXCR, and kept productive beta chains. When rows share a CDR3 protein, they turn into one entry using the most common DNA and genes. The sample table holds about 980,000 distinct CDR3 sequences, of which about 29% were seen once. In total, the top ten clones hold around 30% of the sample. At the junction V is shortened by 0 bases and J by 8 bases, with 17 bases in between. Its CDR3 holds 15 amino acids, cysteine through phenylalanine. CDR3 DNA only is kept here, 45 bases in frame from base 1. From the germline V gene, CDR1 is SGHRS and CDR2 is YFSETQ. According to the study, the label for this sample's treatment or condition signals: allogeneic hematopoietic cell transplantation with graft depleted of TCRalphabeta T cells and CD19 B cells. The transplant recipients were children given TCRalphabeta/CD19-depleted allogeneic hematopoietic cell grafts.

The chain is assembled from TRBV5-1 and TRBJ1-2; the D gene is unclear. This TCR came from a boy in the first two years of life who had a stem cell transplant for SCID, so the T cells may come from the graft donor. The sample here was PBMCs, mostly from graft donor cells, taken 360 days after TCRalphabeta/CD19-depleted stem cell transplant. The base sequence is TGCGCCAGCAGCTTGGCCGGGAATCCCGCGGACGGCTACACCTTC. Its translation reads: CASSLAGNPADGYTF.